This record concerns one T cell receptor beta chain sequence. Its antigen remains unidentified. This specimen belongs to a study of CD8 T cells in ankylosing spondylitis. Study-level findings and limits: Earlier authors reported some of these motif variants in reactive arthritis synovial fluid and blood.

TCR beta libraries were made by quantitative 5'-RACE with molecular barcodes. Each CDR3 protein gets one entry after TCRdb re-called the 5' RACE reads with MiXCR. Of about 150,000 distinct CDR3 sequences listed, around 43% were seen once; the top ten hold nearly 15%. The CDR3 is 12 amino acids. Germline V CDR1 and CDR2: ENHRY, SYGVKD. The V end was cut by 5 bases, the J end by 4 bases, with 7 bases between. Sequenced sample: synovial fluid, either unsorted or a sorted T cell fraction (not recorded which). This receptor was taken from a male donor with ankylosing spondylitis. The V gene is TRBV10-3, the J gene TRBJ2-3; D not certain. The CDR3, as DNA: TGTGCCATCAGTTCCCGAGCAGATACGCAGTATTTT. Protein sequence: CAISSRADTQYF.